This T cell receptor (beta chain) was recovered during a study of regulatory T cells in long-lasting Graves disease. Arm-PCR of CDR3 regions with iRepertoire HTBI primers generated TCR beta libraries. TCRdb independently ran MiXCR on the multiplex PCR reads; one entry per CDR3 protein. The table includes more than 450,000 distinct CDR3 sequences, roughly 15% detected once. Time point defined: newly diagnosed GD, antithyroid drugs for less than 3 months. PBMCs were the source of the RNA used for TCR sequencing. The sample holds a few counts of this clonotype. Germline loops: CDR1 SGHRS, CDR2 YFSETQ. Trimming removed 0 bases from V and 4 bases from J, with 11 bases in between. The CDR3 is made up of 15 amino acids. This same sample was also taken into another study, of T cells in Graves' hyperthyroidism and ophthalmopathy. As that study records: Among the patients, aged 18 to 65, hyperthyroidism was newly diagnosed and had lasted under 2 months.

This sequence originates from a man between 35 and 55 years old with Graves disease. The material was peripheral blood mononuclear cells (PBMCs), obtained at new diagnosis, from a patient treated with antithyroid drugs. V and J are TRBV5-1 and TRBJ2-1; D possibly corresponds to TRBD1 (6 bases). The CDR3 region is CASSLVRTVYNEQFF. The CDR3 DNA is TGCGCCAGCAGCTTGGTAAGGACAGTTTACAATGAGCAGTTCTTC.